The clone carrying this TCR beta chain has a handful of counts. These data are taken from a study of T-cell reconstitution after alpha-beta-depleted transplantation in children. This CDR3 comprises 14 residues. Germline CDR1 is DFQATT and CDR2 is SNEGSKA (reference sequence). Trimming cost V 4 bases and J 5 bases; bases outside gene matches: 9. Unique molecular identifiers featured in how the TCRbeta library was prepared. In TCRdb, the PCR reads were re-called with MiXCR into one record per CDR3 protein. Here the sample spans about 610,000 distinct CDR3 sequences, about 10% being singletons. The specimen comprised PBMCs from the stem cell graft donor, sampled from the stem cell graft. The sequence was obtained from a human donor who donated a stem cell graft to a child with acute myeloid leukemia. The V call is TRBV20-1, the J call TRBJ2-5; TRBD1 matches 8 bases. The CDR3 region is CSANPGGAKETQYF. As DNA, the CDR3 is TGCAGTGCTAACCCAGGGGGCGCGAAGGAGACCCAGTACTTC.